The 7 T cell receptor beta chains below were found in one sample sequenced in a study of blood T cell repertoires in COVID-19. TCRdb's copy holds only in-frame clones and misses some; the assay was immunoSEQ multiplex PCR. The data contain fewer than 75,000 clones, nearly 95% of them singletons. Specimen: peripheral blood. All receptors come from a man aged 45-65 years with active COVID-19.

J is TRBJ1-1 and V is TRBV6-2 or TRBV6-3; 7 bases map to TRBD1. Germline V gene sequence: CDR1 MNHEY, CDR2 SVGEGT. The CDR3 has 14 amino acids. Unmatched junction bases numbered 4, after V lost 6 bases and J lost 0 bases. The CDR3 nucleotides read TGTGCCAGCAGCCGGGACAGAATGAACACTGAAGCTTTCTTT. It specifies CASSRDRMNTEAFF.

The CDR3 nucleotides read TGCGCCAGCAGCCTCCCGAGCACAGATACGCAGTATTTT. Amino acid sequence: CASSLPSTDTQYF. The chain links TRBV5-1 to TRBJ2-3; unclear D gene. The CDR3 spans 13 residues. The germline gives CDR1 SGHRS, CDR2 YFSETQ. V was pared by 4 bases and J by 0 bases, with 6 bases between.

This clone was detected only a few times. This chain uses TRBV7-9 with TRBJ1-3; D perhaps matches TRBD1 (5 bases). Germline CDR1 and CDR2: SEHNR and FQNEAQ (reference sequence). The CDR3 spans 14 residues. Trimming stripped 8 bases from V and 1 base from J, with 12 bases between. CDR3 protein: CASLAQASGNTIYF. The CDR3 nucleotides read TGTGCCAGCCTCGCACAGGCGTCTGGAAACACCATATATTTT. The full variable domain, in which reference TRBV7-9 and TRBJ1-3 provide the parts outside the CDR3, is DTGVSQNPRHKITKRGQNVTFRCDPISEHNRLYWYRQTLGQGPEFLTYFQNEAQLEKSRLLSDRFSAERPKGSFSTLEIQRTEQGDSAMYLCASLAQASGNTIYFGEGSWLTVV.

The chain joins TRBV2 to TRBJ1-2; no clear D gene. The CDR3 loop spans 10 amino acids. The germline V gene has CDR1 SNHLY and CDR2 FYNNEI. Trimming stripped 6 bases from V and 7 bases from J, with 6 bases between. The CDR3 bases are TGTGCCAGCAGGGAGAGTGGCTACACCTTC. As protein: CASRESGYTF.

This rearrangement joins TRBV5-5 to TRBJ2-1; a weak D match, TRBD1 (5 bases). Trimming removed 0 bases from V and 1 base from J, with 11 bases in between. The CDR3 sequence is 16 residues long. Germline loops: CDR1 SGHKS, CDR2 YYEKEE (reference sequence). The DNA of the CDR3 is TGTGCCAGCAGCTTGGCACCTGACAGATCCTACAATGAGCAGTTCTTC. Translating gives CASSLAPDRSYNEQFF.

This clone showed up just once. The chain combines TRBV19 with TRBJ2-1; the D is unclear. This CDR3 is 12 amino acids long. V was clipped by 3 bases and J by 4 bases, with 4 bases between them. CDR1 LNHDA and CDR2 SQIVND come from the germline V gene (reference sequence). CDR3 loop: CASSIGYNEQFF. The CDR3 nucleotides read TGTGCCAGTAGTATCGGGTACAATGAGCAGTTCTTC.

This clone was recorded only once. J is TRBJ1-5 and V is TRBV19; 8 bases are shared with TRBD1. The CDR3 extends over 13 amino acids. Germline V gene lookup returns CDR1 LNHDA and CDR2 SQIVND (reference sequence). With 6 bases clipped from V and 7 bases from J, the junction kept 5 bases outside the gene matches. The CDR3 region is CASSDRGDQPQHF. As DNA, the CDR3 is TGTGCCAGTAGCGACAGGGGAGACCAGCCCCAGCATTTT.